The 27 T cell receptor beta chains below all came from one sample that was sequenced in a study of CD8+ T cells in alopecia areata. The treatment here: oral pan-JAK inhibitor, 5-10 mg twice daily. Investigators isolated RNA and reverse transcribed it into cDNA to act as the sequencing template. This table comes from immunoSEQ multiplex PCR, and its TCRdb copy is limited to in-frame clones, with some not included. Of some 150,000 clones in the sample, roughly 58% were seen once. This specimen consisted of CD4+ T cells sorted from blood, obtained at approximately week 60, from a patient treated with tofacitinib. These receptors came from a human donor with alopecia areata.

This chain links TRBV7-2 with TRBJ2-5; D remains unclear. CDR1 is SGHTA, CDR2 FQGNSA, per germline. The CDR3 totals 13 residues. The V end lost 6 bases, the J end lost 1 base, and 9 bases lay between the germline ends. CDR3 sequence reads: CASRSLVQETQYF. The CDR3 nucleotides are TGTGCCAGCAGATCTTTAGTCCAAGAGACCCAGTACTTC.

The rearrangement joins TRBV30 to TRBJ1-2; 10 bases align to TRBD1. CDR1 and CDR2 (germline): GTSNPN, SVGIG (reference sequence). V shed 8 bases, J shed 5 bases, and the junction held 5 bases outside the gene matches. The CDR3 spans 12 residues. The CDR3 sequence: CAGRGQGYGYTF. CDR3 nucleotide sequence: TGTGCCGGACGGGGACAGGGGTATGGCTACACCTTC.

The rearrangement uses TRBV30 and TRBJ1-2, with D uncertain. CDR1 and CDR2 from the germline V gene are GTSNPN and SVGIG (reference sequence). This CDR3 comprises 15 residues. Trimming pared 0 bases from V and 4 bases from J, leaving 15 bases between. CDR3 sequence: CAWSVSPGGVYGYTF. The CDR3 DNA is TGTGCCTGGAGTGTTTCCCCAGGTGGCGTCTATGGCTACACCTTC.

This chain connects TRBV5-1 to TRBJ2-6; no clear D. This CDR3 comprises 16 residues. Trimming took off 5 bases at V and 1 base at J, with 13 bases between the two ends. CDR1 is SGHRS, CDR2 YFSETQ, per germline. The CDR3 sequence: CASRLGPGSGANVLTF. The CDR3 DNA follows: TGCGCCAGCAGGTTAGGGCCCGGGTCTGGGGCCAACGTCCTGACTTTC.

V and J are TRBV30 and TRBJ1-5, with unresolved D. CDR3 length equals 12 residues. Trimming removed 4 bases from V and 3 bases from J, with 7 bases in between. Germline CDR1 is GTSNPN and CDR2 is SVGIG (reference sequence). The CDR3 sequence is CAWTKNNQPQHF. CDR3 nucleotide sequence: TGTGCCTGGACCAAGAACAATCAGCCCCAGCATTTT.

The chain links TRBV18 to TRBJ2-7, with D unclear. Germline CDR1 is KGHSH and CDR2 is LQKENI. CDR3 length: 15 residues. V lost 2 bases to trimming and J lost 4 bases, with 15 bases between them. CDR3 sequence: CASSPTDPIRYEQYF. CDR3 DNA sequence: TGTGCCAGCTCACCAACAGATCCTATTCGGTACGAGCAGTACTTC.

The chain links TRBV5-1 to TRBJ1-4, with D uncertain. Germline CDR1 SGHRS, CDR2 YFSETQ. The V and J ends lost 4 bases and 8 bases respectively, with 12 bases between them. The CDR3 length is 13 residues. The CDR3 sequence is CASSQRTAEKLFF. The DNA of the CDR3 is TGCGCCAGCAGCCAAAGGACTGCGGAAAAACTGTTTTTT.

The chain carries TRBV29-1 and TRBJ1-1; tentative D call: TRBD1 (6 bases). Germline V gene lookup returns CDR1 SQVTM and CDR2 ANQGSEA. This CDR3 is 14 amino acids long. V lost 6 bases, J lost 3 bases, and 17 bases lay in between. CDR3 sequence (DNA): TGCAGCGTGCACCGGGACACCCTGGACACTGAAGCTTTCTTT. This gives the protein CSVHRDTLDTEAFF.

This clone turned up a few times. J is TRBJ2-4 and V is TRBV29-1; tentatively, D is TRBD1 (5 bases). CDR3 length equals 13 residues. V lost 4 bases, J lost 0 bases, and 7 bases lay in between. Germline CDR1 reads SQVTM; CDR2 reads ANQGSEA. The CDR3 sequence: CSVAGIAKNIQYF. The CDR3 bases are TGCAGCGTTGCAGGGATAGCCAAAAACATTCAGTACTTC. The variable domain in full, completed from reference TRBV29-1 and TRBJ2-4, reads SAVISQKPSRDICQRGTSLTIQCQVDSQVTMMFWYRQQPGQSLTLIATANQGSEATYESGFVIDKFPISRPNLTFSTLTVSNMSPEDSSIYLCSVAGIAKNIQYFGAGTRLSVL.

In nucleotides, the CDR3 is TGCAGCGCCGGGGGACTAGCCAAAAACATTCAGTACTTC. Protein product: CSAGGLAKNIQYF. The chain couples TRBV29-1 to TRBJ2-4, with D possibly being TRBD2 (6 bases). The V and J ends lost 7 bases and 0 bases respectively, with 10 bases between them. CDR1 is SQVTM, CDR2 ANQGSEA, per germline. The CDR3 has 13 residues.

The chain links TRBV2 to TRBJ2-2; the D gene is possibly TRBD2 (6 bases). CDR3 length: 15 residues. V lost 5 bases and J lost 0, with 10 bases in between. Germline CDR1 reads SNHLY; CDR2 reads FYNNEI. CDR3 bases: TGTGCCAGCAGTACCGGAGGGTCGAACACCGGGGAGCTGTTTTTT. Amino acids: CASSTGGSNTGELFF.

The genes are TRBV5-1 and TRBJ1-5, with D uncertain. The CDR3 loop spans 14 amino acids. Germline CDR1 SGHRS, CDR2 YFSETQ. V was clipped by 0 bases and J by 5 bases, with 9 bases between them. Written as DNA, the CDR3 is TGCGCCAGCAGCTTGGGGGGTTCCGATCAGCCCCAGCATTTT. Protein sequence: CASSLGGSDQPQHF. Variable domain in full (rest from reference TRBV5-1 and TRBJ1-5): KAGVTQTPRYLIKTRGQQVTLSCSPISGHRSVSWYQQTPGQGLQFLFEYFSETQRNKGNFPGRFSGRQFSNSRSEMNVSTLELGDSALYLCASSLGGSDQPQHFGDGTRLSIL.

V usage is TRBV30 and J usage is TRBJ1-1; D uncertain. CDR1 and CDR2 from the germline V gene are GTSNPN and SVGIG (reference sequence). CDR3 length: 15 residues. Trimming took off 1 base at V and 4 bases at J, with 16 bases between the two ends. CDR3 loop: CAWSAPRGWATEAFF. CDR3 coding DNA: TGTGCCTGGAGTGCCCCGAGAGGGTGGGCCACTGAAGCTTTCTTT.

This chain connects TRBV19 to TRBJ1-6; the D is unclear. CDR1 and CDR2 (germline): LNHDA, SQIVND (reference sequence). Trimming shortened V by 6 bases and J by 8 bases, and 11 bases separated the two germline ends. The CDR3 contains 13 residues. CDR3 coding DNA: TGTGCCAGTAGGGACCCCGGAGATTCACCCCTCCACTTT. Its translation: CASRDPGDSPLHF.

The chain links TRBV5-1 to TRBJ2-7; 8 bases map to TRBD2. CDR3 size: 15 residues. The germline gives CDR1 SGHRS, CDR2 YFSETQ. V was clipped by 4 bases and J by 0 bases; unmatched bases: 6. The CDR3 is CASSLGGENSYEQYF. The CDR3 region has the DNA TGCGCCAGCAGCCTCGGGGGGGAGAACTCCTACGAGCAGTACTTC. The full variable domain, with the rest looked up from reference TRBV5-1 and TRBJ2-7, is KAGVTQTPRYLIKTRGQQVTLSCSPISGHRSVSWYQQTPGQGLQFLFEYFSETQRNKGNFPGRFSGRQFSNSRSEMNVSTLELGDSALYLCASSLGGENSYEQYFGPGTRLTVT.

This clone was observed a handful of times. This chain links TRBV9 with TRBJ2-5; the D gene is possibly TRBD2 (6 bases). The J call may be incorrect, as the DNA end agrees better with TRBJ2-7. Germline loops: CDR1 SGDLS, CDR2 YYNGEE. The CDR3 length is 14 residues. The CDR3 DNA sequence: TGTGCCAGCAGCGAGGGACTCCCCTCCTACGAGCAGTACTTC. Translating it yields CASSEGLPSYEQYF.

The J gene is TRBJ1-2, the V gene TRBV7-9, with no clear D. The CDR3 loop spans 14 amino acids. Germline assignment: CDR1 SEHNR and CDR2 FQNEAQ (reference sequence). Trimming shortened V by 5 bases and J by 8 bases, and 18 bases separated the two germline ends. The CDR3 DNA reads TGTGCCAGCAGCCTCCAACCGGATAGCAACGGCTACACCTTC. Amino acid sequence: CASSLQPDSNGYTF.

This clone was counted once. The rearrangement joins TRBV29-1 to TRBJ1-1, with D hard to call. CDR3 length: 13 residues. Trimming pared 8 bases from V and 0 bases from J, leaving 13 bases between. Germline CDR1 SQVTM, CDR2 ANQGSEA. This CDR3 reads CSPAALMNTEAFF. For the CDR3, the DNA is TGCAGCCCCGCGGCGTTGATGAACACTGAAGCTTTCTTT. The full variable domain, completed using reference TRBV29-1 and TRBJ1-1, is SAVISQKPSRDICQRGTSLTIQCQVDSQVTMMFWYRQQPGQSLTLIATANQGSEATYESGFVIDKFPISRPNLTFSTLTVSNMSPEDSSIYLCSPAALMNTEAFFGQGTRLTVV.

The gene calls are TRBV10-3 and TRBJ1-3; no definite D call. Germline lookup yields CDR1 ENHRY and CDR2 SYGVKD. Deletions cut 4 bases from V and 4 bases from J, with 2 bases between. The CDR3 extends over 11 amino acids. The CDR3 sequence: CAISGGNTIYF. Here the CDR3 DNA reads TGTGCCATCAGTGGGGGAAACACCATATATTTT.

The genes are TRBV4-1 and TRBJ2-5; no definite D call. Germline loops: CDR1 MGHRA, CDR2 YSYEKL. Trimming removed 1 base at V and 5 bases at J, with 17 bases between. The CDR3 runs to 16 residues. CDR3 sequence: CASSQGRAPVSETQYF. The CDR3 nucleotides read TGCGCCAGCAGCCAAGGCCGGGCCCCCGTCAGCGAGACCCAGTACTTC.

The chain couples TRBV7-9 to TRBJ1-1; D is possibly TRBD1 (5 bases). Germline CDR1 SEHNR, CDR2 FQNEAQ (reference sequence). CDR3 length: 14 residues. V dropped 3 bases and J dropped 3 bases, with 11 bases sitting between them. The CDR3 protein is CASSLGRDYTEAFF. Here the CDR3 DNA reads TGTGCCAGCAGCTTGGGCAGGGACTACACTGAAGCTTTCTTT.

This chain uses TRBV23-1 with TRBJ2-7, with a tentative D call TRBD1 (5 bases). TRBV23-1 is known as an ORF, though its function is uncertain. This CDR3 has 15 amino acids. Written as DNA, the CDR3 is TGCGCAGAAAGTCTCCCAGCAGGGTCCTTCTACGAGCAGTACTTC. This codes for CAESLPAGSFYEQYF.

This chain uses TRBV18 with TRBJ2-5; D uncertain. Germline V CDR1 and CDR2: KGHSH, LQKENI. The V and J ends lost 0 bases and 1 base respectively, with 12 bases between them. This CDR3 contains 16 residues. The CDR3 bases are TGTGCCAGCTCACCACCGTTCGCGAAAGTCCAAGAGACCCAGTACTTC. This sequence encodes CASSPPFAKVQETQYF.

This clone has only a few counts. The rearrangement uses TRBV4-2 and TRBJ1-5; TRBD1 aligns across 7 bases. After removal of 1 base from V and 1 base from J, the junction contained 1 base not matched to a gene. Germline loops: CDR1 LGHNA, CDR2 YNFKEQ. The length of the CDR3 is 15 residues. CDR3 sequence: CASSQAGGSNQPQHF. CDR3 DNA: TGTGCCAGCAGCCAAGCAGGGGGAAGCAATCAGCCCCAGCATTTT.

This clone was seen a few times. This chain connects TRBV7-9 to TRBJ2-3; D unclear. Germline lookup yields CDR1 SEHNR and CDR2 FQNEAQ (reference sequence). Trimming stripped 6 bases from V and 6 bases from J, with 16 bases between. The length of the CDR3 is 14 residues. CDR3 nucleotide sequence: TGTGCCAGCAGTCCGAATATCCAGATGGATACGCAGTATTTT. This sequence encodes CASSPNIQMDTQYF.

This chain links TRBV5-1 with TRBJ1-1; maybe TRBD1 (6 bases). V dropped 4 bases and J dropped 8 bases, with 15 bases sitting between them. The CDR3 totals 13 residues. CDR1 and CDR2 (germline): SGHRS, YFSETQ. CDR3 nucleotides: TGCGCCAGCAGCCGTCGGGGGGGCGCGGAAGCTTTCTTT. This sequence encodes CASSRRGGAEAFF.

The genes are TRBV19 and TRBJ1-6; TRBD1 aligns across 8 bases. The germline V gene encodes CDR1 LNHDA and CDR2 SQIVND (reference sequence). V dropped 9 bases and J dropped 7; count of bases not matched to a gene: 8. This CDR3 spans 14 amino acids. The CDR3 sequence: CASAWTGNNSPLHF. The CDR3 DNA reads as TGTGCCAGCGCTTGGACAGGGAACAATTCACCCCTCCACTTT.